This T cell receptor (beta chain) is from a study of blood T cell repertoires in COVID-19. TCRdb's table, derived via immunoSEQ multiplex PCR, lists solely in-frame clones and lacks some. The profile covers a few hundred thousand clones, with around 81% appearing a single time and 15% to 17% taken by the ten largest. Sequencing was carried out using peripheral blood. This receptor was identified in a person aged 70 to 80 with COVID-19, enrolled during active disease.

This CDR3 is CASRAGTSGTPYSLTPYF. As DNA, the CDR3 is TGTGCCAGCAGAGCCGGGACTAGCGGGACCCCTTACTCCCTCACTCCGTATTTT. The rearrangement uses TRBV27 and TRBJ2-3, with 13 nucleotides matching TRBD2. CDR3 length: 18 residues. Germline CDR1 MNHEY, CDR2 SMNVEV (reference sequence). V lost 6 bases to trimming and J lost 14 bases; unmatched junction nucleotides: 23.